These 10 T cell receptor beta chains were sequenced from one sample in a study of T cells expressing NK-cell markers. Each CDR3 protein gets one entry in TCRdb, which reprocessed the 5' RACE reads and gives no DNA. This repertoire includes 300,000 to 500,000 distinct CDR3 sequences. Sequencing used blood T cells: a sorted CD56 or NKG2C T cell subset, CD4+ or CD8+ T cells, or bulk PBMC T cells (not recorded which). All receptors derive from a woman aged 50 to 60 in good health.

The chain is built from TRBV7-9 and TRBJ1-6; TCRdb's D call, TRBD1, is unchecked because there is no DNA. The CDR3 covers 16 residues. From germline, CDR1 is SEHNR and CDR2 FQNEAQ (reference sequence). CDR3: CASSAPGTGGNSPLHF. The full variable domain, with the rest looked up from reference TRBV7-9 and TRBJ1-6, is DTGVSQNPRHKITKRGQNVTFRCDPISEHNRLYWYRQTLGQGPEFLTYFQNEAQLEKSRLLSDRFSAERPKGSFSTLEIQRTEQGDSAMYLCASSAPGTGGNSPLHFGNGTRLTVT.

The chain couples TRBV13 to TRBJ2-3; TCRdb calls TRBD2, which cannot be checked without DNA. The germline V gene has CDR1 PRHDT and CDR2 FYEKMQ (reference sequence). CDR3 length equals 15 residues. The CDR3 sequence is CASSRGAGESDTQYF.

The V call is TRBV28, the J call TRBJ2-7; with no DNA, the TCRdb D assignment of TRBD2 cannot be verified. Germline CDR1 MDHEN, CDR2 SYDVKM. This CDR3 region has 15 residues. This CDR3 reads CASSYPAGNVYEQYF.

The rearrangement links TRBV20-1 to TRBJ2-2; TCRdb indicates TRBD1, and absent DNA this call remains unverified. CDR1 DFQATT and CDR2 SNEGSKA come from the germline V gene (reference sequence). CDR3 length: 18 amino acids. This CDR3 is CSALRIGGRIEDTGELFF.

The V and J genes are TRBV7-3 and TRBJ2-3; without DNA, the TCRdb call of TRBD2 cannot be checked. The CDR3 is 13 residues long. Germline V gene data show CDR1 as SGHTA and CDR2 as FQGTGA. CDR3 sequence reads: CASSPTTSNTQYF.

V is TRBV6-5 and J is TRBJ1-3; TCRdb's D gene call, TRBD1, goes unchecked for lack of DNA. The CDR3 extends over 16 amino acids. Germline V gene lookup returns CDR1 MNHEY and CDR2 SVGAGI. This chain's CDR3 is CASSPLGQGPGNTIYF.

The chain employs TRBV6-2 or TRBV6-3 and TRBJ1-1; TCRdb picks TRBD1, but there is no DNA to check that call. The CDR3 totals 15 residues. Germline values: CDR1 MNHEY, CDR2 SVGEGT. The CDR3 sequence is CASKNAGGEGAEAFF.

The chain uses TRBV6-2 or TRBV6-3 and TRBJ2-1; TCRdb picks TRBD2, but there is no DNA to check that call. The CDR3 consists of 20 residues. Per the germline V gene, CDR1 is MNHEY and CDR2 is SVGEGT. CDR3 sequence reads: CASTPLFASGSGSSYNEQFF.

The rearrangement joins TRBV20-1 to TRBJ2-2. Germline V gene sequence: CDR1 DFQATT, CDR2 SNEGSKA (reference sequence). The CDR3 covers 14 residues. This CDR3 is CSAQRELVTGELFF.

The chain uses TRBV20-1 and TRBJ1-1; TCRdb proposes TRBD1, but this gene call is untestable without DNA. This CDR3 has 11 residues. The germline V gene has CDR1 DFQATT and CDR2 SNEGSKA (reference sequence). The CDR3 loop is CSARLGAEAFF.